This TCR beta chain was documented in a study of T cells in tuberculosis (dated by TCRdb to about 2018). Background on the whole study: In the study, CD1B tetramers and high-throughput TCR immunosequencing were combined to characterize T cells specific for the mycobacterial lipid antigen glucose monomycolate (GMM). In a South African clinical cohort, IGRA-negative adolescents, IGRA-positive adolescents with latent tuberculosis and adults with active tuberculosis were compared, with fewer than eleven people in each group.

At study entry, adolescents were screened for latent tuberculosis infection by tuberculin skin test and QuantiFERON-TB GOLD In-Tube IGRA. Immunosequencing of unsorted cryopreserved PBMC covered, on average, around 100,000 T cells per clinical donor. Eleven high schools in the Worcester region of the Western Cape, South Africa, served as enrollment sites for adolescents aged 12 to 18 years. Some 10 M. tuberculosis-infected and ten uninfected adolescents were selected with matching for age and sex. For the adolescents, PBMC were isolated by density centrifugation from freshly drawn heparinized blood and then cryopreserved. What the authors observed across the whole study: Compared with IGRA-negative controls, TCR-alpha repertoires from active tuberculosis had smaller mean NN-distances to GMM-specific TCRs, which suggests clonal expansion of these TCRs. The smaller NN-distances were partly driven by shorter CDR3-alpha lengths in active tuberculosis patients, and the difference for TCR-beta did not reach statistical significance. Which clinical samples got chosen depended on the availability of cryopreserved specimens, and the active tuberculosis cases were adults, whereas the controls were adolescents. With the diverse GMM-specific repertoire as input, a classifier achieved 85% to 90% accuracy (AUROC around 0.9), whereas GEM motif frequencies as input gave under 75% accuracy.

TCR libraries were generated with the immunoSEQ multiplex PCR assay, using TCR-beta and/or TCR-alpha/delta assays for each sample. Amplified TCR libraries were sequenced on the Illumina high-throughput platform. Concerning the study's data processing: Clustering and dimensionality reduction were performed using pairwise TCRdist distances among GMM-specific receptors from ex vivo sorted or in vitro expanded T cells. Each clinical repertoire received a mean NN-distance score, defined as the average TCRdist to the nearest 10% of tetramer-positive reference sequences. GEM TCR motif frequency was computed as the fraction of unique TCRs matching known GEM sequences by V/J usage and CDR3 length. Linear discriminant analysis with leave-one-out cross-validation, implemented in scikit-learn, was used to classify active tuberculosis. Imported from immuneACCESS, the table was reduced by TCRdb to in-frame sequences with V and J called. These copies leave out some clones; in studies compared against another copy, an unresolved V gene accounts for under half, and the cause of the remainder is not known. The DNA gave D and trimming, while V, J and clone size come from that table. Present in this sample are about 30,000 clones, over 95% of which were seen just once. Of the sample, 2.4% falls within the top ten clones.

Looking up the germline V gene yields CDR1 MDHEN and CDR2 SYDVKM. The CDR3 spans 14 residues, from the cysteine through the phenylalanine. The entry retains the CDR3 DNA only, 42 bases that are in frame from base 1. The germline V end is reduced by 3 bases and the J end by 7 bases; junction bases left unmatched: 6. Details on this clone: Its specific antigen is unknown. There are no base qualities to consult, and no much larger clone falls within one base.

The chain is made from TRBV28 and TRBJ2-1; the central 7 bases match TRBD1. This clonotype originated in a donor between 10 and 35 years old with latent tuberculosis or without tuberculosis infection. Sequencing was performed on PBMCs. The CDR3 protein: CASSFGTEWNEQFF. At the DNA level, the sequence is TGTGCCAGCAGTTTCGGGACAGAGTGGAATGAGCAGTTCTTC.